A selection of T cell receptor beta chains follows, all from one sample in a study of cytomegalovirus exposure and HLA in healthy donors. Here immunoSEQ multiplex PCR was the method, and the copy in TCRdb shows in-frame clones only, minus some. The profile covers approximately 170,000 clones, with roughly 80% appearing a single time and approximately 1.3% taken by the ten largest. Sequences were obtained from PBMCs. The receptors originated from a middle-aged man in good health and CMV-seropositive. Each CDR3 is given with its conserved first and last residue. A D gene is named only where the DNA matches it firmly. A clone size is listed for some rows: how often the clone was seen (once, few, many), or a class if it is expanded.

clone_size	v_call	d_call	j_call	cdr3_nt	cdr3_aa
NA	TRBV28	TRBD2	TRBJ2-1	TGTGCCAGCAGTTCCGTCGGGAGGAGCTACAATGAGCAGTTCTTC	CASSSVGRSYNEQFF
NA	TRBV18	NA	TRBJ1-5	TGTGCCAGCTCACCACCGGGAGGGGATCAGCCCCAGCATTTT	CASSPPGGDQPQHF
NA	TRBV19	TRBD1	TRBJ1-6	TGTGCCAGTAGGACAGGGGATAATTCACCCCTCCACTTT	CASRTGDNSPLHF
NA	TRBV27	NA	TRBJ2-2	TGTGCCAGCAGGTCCTGGGAGTTCACCGGGGAGCTGTTTTTT	CASRSWEFTGELFF
NA	TRBV19	NA	TRBJ1-2	TGTGCCAGTGGGCCTGGGACATCATATGGCTACACCTTC	CASGPGTSYGYTF
NA	TRBV19	TRBD1	TRBJ2-7	TGTGCCAGTAGTATTAACAGGGGCTACGAGCAGTACTTC	CASSINRGYEQYF
NA	TRBV30	NA	TRBJ1-3	TGTGCCTGGAGTGTACAAGGGGACACCATATATTTT	CAWSVQGDTIYF
few	TRBV6-1	NA	TRBJ1-5	TGTGCCAGCAGGGAGACAGAAAATCAGCCCCAGCATTTT	CASRETENQPQHF
once	TRBV6-6	NA	TRBJ1-6	TGTGCCAGCAGTTACTCGATGTGGGCTTCTGTCCCCCTCCACTTT	CASSYSMWASVPLHF
NA	TRBV4-2	NA	TRBJ2-1	TGTGCCAGCAGCTCAGAGGAGGGCGATGAGCAGTTCTTC	CASSSEEGDEQFF
NA	TRBV6-6	NA	TRBJ1-1	TGTGCCAGCAGAGCCCCGACAGACAACACTGAAGCTTTCTTT	CASRAPTDNTEAFF
NA	TRBV5-1	NA	TRBJ1-5	TGCGCCAGCAGCTTGGCCGGGCAGGGGCATCAGCCCCAGCATTTT	CASSLAGQGHQPQHF
NA	TRBV5-5	TRBD1	TRBJ2-7	TGTGCCAGCAGCTTCCAGGGGGAGAACTACGAGCAGTACTTC	CASSFQGENYEQYF
NA	TRBV5-1	TRBD2	TRBJ2-7	TGCGCCAGCAGCTACCAGACTAGCGGGGGCGAGCAGTACTTC	CASSYQTSGGEQYF
NA	TRBV7-2	NA	TRBJ2-3	TGTGCCAGCAGCACGGGAGCCAATACGCAGTATTTT	CASSTGANTQYF
NA	TRBV7-2	TRBD1	TRBJ1-5	TGTGCCAGCAGCTTAATGGTACAGGGGTCAGGTCAGCCCCAGCATTTT	CASSLMVQGSGQPQHF
NA	TRBV7-9	NA	TRBJ1-2	TGTGCCAGCAGCCGCCAGGCACCCTCTGGCTACACCTTC	CASSRQAPSGYTF
NA	TRBV11-3	NA	TRBJ2-7	TGTGCCAGCAGCCCCCCGTTGTACGAGCAGTACTTC	CASSPPLYEQYF
NA	TRBV6-5	TRBD1	TRBJ2-7	TGTGCCAGCAGTTACTCCAGGACAGGGGGATACGAGCAGTACTTC	CASSYSRTGGYEQYF
NA	TRBV28	TRBD1	TRBJ2-7	TGTGCCAGCGCCAGGACAGGGTTCTACGAGCAGTACTTC	CASARTGFYEQYF
NA	TRBV28	NA	TRBJ2-1	TGTGCCAGCACCCCGCGCCCCAGGGGTGAGCAGTTCTTC	CASTPRPRGEQFF
NA	TRBV4-1	NA	TRBJ2-2	TGCGCCAGCAGCCAAGTTCGCGGGGGCGGCACCGGGGAGCTGTTTTTT	CASSQVRGGGTGELFF
NA	TRBV7-9	TRBD1	TRBJ1-1	TGTGCCAGCAGCTACACAGGGGATAACACTGAAGCTTTCTTT	CASSYTGDNTEAFF
NA	TRBV9	NA	TRBJ2-1	TGTGCCAGCAGCGTAGGTGACAGGCCGTTAGGGCAGTTCTTC	CASSVGDRPLGQFF
NA	TRBV5-1	NA	TRBJ1-1	TGCGCCAGCAGCTTGACGGGGTACACTGAAGCTTTCTTT	CASSLTGYTEAFF
few	TRBV5-4	TRBD1	TRBJ2-3	TGTGCCAGCAGCCCAGACAGGGATGCGCAGTATTTT	CASSPDRDAQYF
NA	TRBV29-1	NA	TRBJ1-2	TGCAGCGTTGTAGACCGGGACTATGGCTACACCTTC	CSVVDRDYGYTF
few	TRBV6-5	TRBD1	TRBJ2-1	TGTGCCATCGGAGGGACAGGGCCCTACAATGAGCAGTTCTTC	CAIGGTGPYNEQFF
NA	TRBV5-6	NA	TRBJ2-5	TGTGCCAGCAGCCCAAGGGGGGGGGTTAGGGAGACCCAGTACTTC	CASSPRGGVRETQYF
once	TRBV2	NA	TRBJ2-3	TGTGCCAGCACTAGACAGGTCACAGATACGCAGTATTTT	CASTRQVTDTQYF
NA	TRBV18	NA	TRBJ2-2	TGTGCCAGCTCACCAGGACAGCACACCGGGGAGCTGTTTTTT	CASSPGQHTGELFF
few	TRBV15	TRBD2	TRBJ2-3	TGTGCCACCAGCACCGGGGGGATTCCTTCCACAGATACGCAGTATTTT	CATSTGGIPSTDTQYF
NA	TRBV27	TRBD2	TRBJ2-7	TGTGCCAGCAGACGACTAGCGGGGCCCTACGAGCAGTACTTC	CASRRLAGPYEQYF
few	TRBV9	NA	TRBJ1-4	TGTGCCAGCAGCCCCGGCGGGGGGGTCGAAAAACTGTTTTTT	CASSPGGGVEKLFF
once	TRBV5-4	TRBD2	TRBJ2-5	TGTGCCAGCAGTTTAACTAGCGGGGCTCAAGAGACCCAGTACTTC	CASSLTSGAQETQYF
NA	TRBV20-1	NA	TRBJ2-5	TGCAGTGTGGGTGGAGAGGCCCAGTACTTC	CSVGGEAQYF
NA	TRBV5-1	NA	TRBJ2-5	TGCGCCAGCAGCTTAATGATCGGGGATCAAGAGACCCAGTACTTC	CASSLMIGDQETQYF
NA	TRBV9	NA	TRBJ2-1	TGTGCCAGCAGCGTAAGGCGGGACGGGATCGGGAATGAGCAGTTCTTC	CASSVRRDGIGNEQFF
once	TRBV28	NA	TRBJ2-3	TGTGCCAGCAGTGGTAGCGGCCTGGCGCAGTATTTT	CASSGSGLAQYF
NA	TRBV4-1	NA	TRBJ2-5	TGCGCCAGCAGCCAAGGTTCCAGGGACCAAGAGACCCAGTACTTC	CASSQGSRDQETQYF
NA	TRBV6-5	TRBD1	TRBJ2-7	TGTGCCAGCAGATCGACAGGGGGATCCTACGAGCAGTACTTC	CASRSTGGSYEQYF
NA	TRBV28	TRBD2	TRBJ2-3	TGTGCCAGCAGTTGGGGCAGAGCGGGGGTGTCCACAGATACGCAGTATTTT	CASSWGRAGVSTDTQYF
once	TRBV5-8	NA	TRBJ2-3	TGTGCCAGCAGCTTGGAGCTAGGCACAGATACGCAGTATTTT	CASSLELGTDTQYF
NA	TRBV9	NA	TRBJ1-3	TGTGCCAGCACCCCCAGTCTCTCTGGAAACACCATATATTTT	CASTPSLSGNTIYF
NA	TRBV5-1	NA	TRBJ1-6	TGCGCCAGCAGCTTAACAGGGACGAATTCACCCCTCCACTTT	CASSLTGTNSPLHF
NA	TRBV5-5	NA	TRBJ2-5	TGTGCCAGCAGCTTCCCTCAGGGTTATGAGACCCAGTACTTC	CASSFPQGYETQYF
NA	TRBV6-1	TRBD2	TRBJ2-5	TGTGCCAGCAGTGGGGGGGGACTAGCGGGGGTGGAGACCCAGTACTTC	CASSGGGLAGVETQYF
NA	TRBV4-1	NA	TRBJ2-7	TGCGCCAGCAGCCGGAGGGACGGGCGGCAGTACTTC	CASSRRDGRQYF
few	TRBV6-6	NA	TRBJ2-7	TGTGCCAGCAGCGAAACAGGGTTTGCCTACGAGCAGTACTTC	CASSETGFAYEQYF
NA	TRBV15	TRBD2	TRBJ2-1	TGTGCCACCAGCAGAGATCGGGGGGGGTACAATGAGCAGTTCTTC	CATSRDRGGYNEQFF
NA	TRBV5-6	TRBD1	TRBJ2-7	TGTGCCAGCAGCCGCCCGGGACAGGTCGTATACGAGCAGTACTTC	CASSRPGQVVYEQYF
NA	TRBV6-1	NA	TRBJ2-3	TGCGCCAGCAGCCTTGACGCGACCGCGGGTACGCAGTATTTT	CASSLDATAGTQYF
NA	TRBV5-8	TRBD1	TRBJ1-2	TGTGCCAGCAGGACCTCCGGACAGGAGTCTGGCTACACCTTC	CASRTSGQESGYTF
NA	TRBV27	TRBD2	TRBJ2-1	TGTGCCAGCAGTCAATTACTAGCGGGAGAGGATGAGCAGTTCTTC	CASSQLLAGEDEQFF
few	TRBV6-1	NA	TRBJ1-2	TGTGCCAGCAGTGAAGTAGTTTCGTTTGGCAGGAGCTACACCTTC	CASSEVVSFGRSYTF
NA	TRBV7-9	TRBD2	TRBJ2-1	TGTGCCAGCACTCCTGCGCCGGGGAGGGGTGACAATGAGCAGTTCTTC	CASTPAPGRGDNEQFF
few	TRBV7-9	TRBD1	TRBJ2-2	TGTTCCAGCAGCTTAGCCGGGACAGGGTTTAAGACCGGGGAGCTGTTTTTT	CSSSLAGTGFKTGELFF
NA	TRBV7-8	NA	TRBJ2-3	TGTGCCAGCAGCTTGGGCGTACGGCTGTTCACAGATACGCAGTATTTT	CASSLGVRLFTDTQYF
NA	TRBV2	NA	TRBJ2-4	TGTGCCAGCTCCCTAGCCAAAAACATTCAGTACTTC	CASSLAKNIQYF